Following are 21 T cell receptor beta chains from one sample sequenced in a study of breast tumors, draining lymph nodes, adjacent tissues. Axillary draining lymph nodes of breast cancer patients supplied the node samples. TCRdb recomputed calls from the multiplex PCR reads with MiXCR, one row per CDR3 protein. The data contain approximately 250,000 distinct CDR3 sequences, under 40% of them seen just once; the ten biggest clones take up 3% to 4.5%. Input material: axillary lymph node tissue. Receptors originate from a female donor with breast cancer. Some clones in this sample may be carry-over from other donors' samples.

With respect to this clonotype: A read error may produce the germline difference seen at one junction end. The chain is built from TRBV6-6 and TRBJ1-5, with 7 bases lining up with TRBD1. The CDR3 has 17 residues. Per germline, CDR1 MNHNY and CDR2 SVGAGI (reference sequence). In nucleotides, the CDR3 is TGTGCCAGCGGTTACTCGTCTGACAGGGCGCGCAATCAGCCCCAGCATTTT. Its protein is CASGYSSDRARNQPQHF.

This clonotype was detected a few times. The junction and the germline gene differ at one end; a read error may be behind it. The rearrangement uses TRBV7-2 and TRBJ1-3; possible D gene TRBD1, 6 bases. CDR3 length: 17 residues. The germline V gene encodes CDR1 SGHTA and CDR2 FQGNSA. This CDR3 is CASSLGRQGRSGNPIYF. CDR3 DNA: TGTGCCAGCAGCTTAGGGCGTCAGGGGCGCTCTGGAAACCCCATATATTTT.

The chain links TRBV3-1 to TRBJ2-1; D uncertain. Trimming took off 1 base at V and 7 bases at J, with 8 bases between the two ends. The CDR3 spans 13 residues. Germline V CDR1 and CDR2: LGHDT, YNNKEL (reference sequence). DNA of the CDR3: TGTGCCAGCAGCCAAGCGACCCTGAATGAGCAGTTCTTC. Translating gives CASSQATLNEQFF.

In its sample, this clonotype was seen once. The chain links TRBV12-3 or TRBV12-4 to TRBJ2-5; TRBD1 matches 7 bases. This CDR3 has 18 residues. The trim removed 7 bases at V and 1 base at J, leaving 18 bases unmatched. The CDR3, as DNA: TGTGCCAGCATGACAGGGCTGGGGACCGGGGAGTCCCAAGAGACCCAGTACTTC. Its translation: CASMTGLGTGESQETQYF.

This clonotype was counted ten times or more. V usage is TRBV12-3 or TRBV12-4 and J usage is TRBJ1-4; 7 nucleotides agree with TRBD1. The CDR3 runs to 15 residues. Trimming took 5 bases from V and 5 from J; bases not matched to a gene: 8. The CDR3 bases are TGTGCCAGCAGTACACAAGGGGGCAGGAATGAAAAACTGTTTTTT. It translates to CASSTQGGRNEKLFF.

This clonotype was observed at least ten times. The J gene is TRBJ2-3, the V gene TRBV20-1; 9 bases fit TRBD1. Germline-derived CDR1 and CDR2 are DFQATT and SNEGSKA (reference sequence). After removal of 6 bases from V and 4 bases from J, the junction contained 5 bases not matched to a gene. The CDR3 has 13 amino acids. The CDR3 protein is CSAFGTGSDTQYF. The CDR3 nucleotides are TGCAGTGCCTTCGGGACAGGGTCAGATACGCAGTATTTT.

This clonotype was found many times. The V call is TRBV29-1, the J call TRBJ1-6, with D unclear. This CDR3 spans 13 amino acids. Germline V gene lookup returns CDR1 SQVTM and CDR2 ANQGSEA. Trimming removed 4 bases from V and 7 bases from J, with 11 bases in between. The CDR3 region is CSVATSRNSPLHF. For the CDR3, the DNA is TGCAGCGTTGCCACTAGTCGCAATTCACCCCTCCACTTT.

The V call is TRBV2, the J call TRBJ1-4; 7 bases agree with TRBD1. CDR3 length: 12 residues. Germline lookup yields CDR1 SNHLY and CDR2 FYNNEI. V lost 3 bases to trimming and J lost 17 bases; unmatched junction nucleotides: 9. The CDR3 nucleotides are TGTGCCAGCAGTGATAGCGGGACAGTAAACTTTTTT. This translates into CASSDSGTVNFF.

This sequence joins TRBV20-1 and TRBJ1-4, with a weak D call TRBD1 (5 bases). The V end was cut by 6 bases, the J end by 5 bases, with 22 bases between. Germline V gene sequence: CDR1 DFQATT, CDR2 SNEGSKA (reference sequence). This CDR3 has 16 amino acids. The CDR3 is CSARTPRGRVNEKLFF. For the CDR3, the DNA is TGCAGTGCCCGGACCCCCCGGGGGAGGGTGAATGAAAAACTGTTTTTT.

The CDR3 region has the DNA TGTGCCAGCAGCCGGATGGACGGGATTGGGACCCAGTACTTC. Translating gives CASSRMDGIGTQYF. The rearrangement joins TRBV7-9 to TRBJ2-5, with a possible D match to TRBD2 (5 bases). This CDR3 contains 14 residues. V lost 5 bases and J 7 bases, leaving 17 bases between the germline ends. Germline V CDR1 and CDR2: SEHNR, FQNEAQ (reference sequence).

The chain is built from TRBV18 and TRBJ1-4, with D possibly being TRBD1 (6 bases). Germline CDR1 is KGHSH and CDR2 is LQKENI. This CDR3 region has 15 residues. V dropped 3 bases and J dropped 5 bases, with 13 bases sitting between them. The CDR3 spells CASSPREGQNEKLFF. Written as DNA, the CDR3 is TGTGCCAGCTCACCCCGGGAGGGACAAAATGAAAAACTGTTTTTT.

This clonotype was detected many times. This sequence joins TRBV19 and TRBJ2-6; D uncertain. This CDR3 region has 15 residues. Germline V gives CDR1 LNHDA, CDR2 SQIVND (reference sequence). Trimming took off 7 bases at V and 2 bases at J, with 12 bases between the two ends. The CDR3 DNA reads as TGTGCCAGTATAGCAGACGGTCCTGGGGCCAACGTCCTGACTTTC. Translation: CASIADGPGANVLTF.

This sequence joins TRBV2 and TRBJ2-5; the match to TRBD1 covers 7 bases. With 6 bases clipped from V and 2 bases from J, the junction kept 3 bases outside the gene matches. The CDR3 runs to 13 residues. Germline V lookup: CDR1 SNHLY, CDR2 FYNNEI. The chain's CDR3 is CASRGQVQETQYF. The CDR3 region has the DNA TGTGCCAGCAGAGGACAGGTGCAAGAGACCCAGTACTTC.

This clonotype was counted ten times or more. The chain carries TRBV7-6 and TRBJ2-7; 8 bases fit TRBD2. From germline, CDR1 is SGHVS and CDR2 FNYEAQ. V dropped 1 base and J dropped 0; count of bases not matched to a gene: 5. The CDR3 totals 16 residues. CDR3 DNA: TGTGCCAGCAGCTTAGTAGGACTAGCAAGCTCCTACGAGCAGTACTTC. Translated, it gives CASSLVGLASSYEQYF.

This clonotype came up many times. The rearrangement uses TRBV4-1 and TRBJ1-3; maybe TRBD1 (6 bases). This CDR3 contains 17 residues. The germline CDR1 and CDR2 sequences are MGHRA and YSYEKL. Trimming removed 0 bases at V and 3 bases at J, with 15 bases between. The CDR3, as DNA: TGCGCCAGCAGCCAAGATGGCAGGGGAAGGAGTGGAAACACCATATATTTT. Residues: CASSQDGRGRSGNTIYF.

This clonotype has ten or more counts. CDR3 nucleotide sequence: TGTGCCAGCAGCCAAGGGCGTGCTAATACGCAGTATTTT. It codes for CASSQGRANTQYF. V is TRBV3-1 and J is TRBJ2-3; D call uncertain. Germline CDR1 and CDR2: LGHDT and YNNKEL (reference sequence). This CDR3 has 13 residues. V was shortened by 1 base and J by 7 bases, with 9 bases between the two germline ends.

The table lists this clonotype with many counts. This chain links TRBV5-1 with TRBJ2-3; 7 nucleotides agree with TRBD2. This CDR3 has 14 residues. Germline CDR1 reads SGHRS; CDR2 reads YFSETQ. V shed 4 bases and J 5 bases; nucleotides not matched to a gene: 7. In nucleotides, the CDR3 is TGCGCCAGCAGCCCTGGGACTACGGGAGATACGCAGTATTTT. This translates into CASSPGTTGDTQYF. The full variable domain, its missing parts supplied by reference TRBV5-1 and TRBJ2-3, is KAGVTQTPRYLIKTRGQQVTLSCSPISGHRSVSWYQQTPGQGLQFLFEYFSETQRNKGNFPGRFSGRQFSNSRSEMNVSTLELGDSALYLCASSPGTTGDTQYFGPGTRLTVL.

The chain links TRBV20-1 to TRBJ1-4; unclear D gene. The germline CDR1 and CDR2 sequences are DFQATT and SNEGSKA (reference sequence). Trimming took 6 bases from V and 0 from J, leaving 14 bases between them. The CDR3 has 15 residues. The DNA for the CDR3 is TGCAGTGCCGCGACTAGCGGGACAACTAATGAAAAACTGTTTTTT. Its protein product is CSAATSGTTNEKLFF.

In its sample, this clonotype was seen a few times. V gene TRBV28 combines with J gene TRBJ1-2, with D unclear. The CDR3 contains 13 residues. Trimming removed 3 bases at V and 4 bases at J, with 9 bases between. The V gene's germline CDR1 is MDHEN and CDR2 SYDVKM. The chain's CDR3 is CASSFVGGYGYTF. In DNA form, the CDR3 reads TGTGCCAGCAGTTTTGTCGGCGGCTATGGCTACACCTTC.

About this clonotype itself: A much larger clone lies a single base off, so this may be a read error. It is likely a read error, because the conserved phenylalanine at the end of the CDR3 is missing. The CDR3 DNA is TGTGCCAGCAGCCAACGACTAGCGGGGTATCGAGACCAAGAGACCCAGTACTGC. Amino acid sequence: CASSQRLAGYRDQETQYC. V and J are TRBV7-8 and TRBJ2-5, with 11 bases fitting TRBD2. Germline V gene sequence: CDR1 SGHVS, CDR2 FQNEAQ. The CDR3 is 18 amino acids. V lost 5 bases to trimming and J lost 0 bases; unmatched junction nucleotides: 11.

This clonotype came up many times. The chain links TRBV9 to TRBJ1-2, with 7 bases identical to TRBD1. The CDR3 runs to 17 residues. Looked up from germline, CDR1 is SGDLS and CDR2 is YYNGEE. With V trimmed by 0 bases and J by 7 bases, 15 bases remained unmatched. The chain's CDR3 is CASSVAPRDSQFGGYTF. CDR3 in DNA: TGTGCCAGCAGCGTAGCTCCGAGGGACAGTCAGTTTGGTGGCTACACCTTC.